This T cell receptor beta chain was documented in a study of cytomegalovirus exposure and HLA in healthy donors (dated by TCRdb to about 2017). General notes on the study: The 650 to 800 repertoires of the first cohort and the approximately 110 validation repertoires were produced on the same platform, according to a later analysis. The study aimed to test whether signatures of past pathogen exposure could be identified by cataloging public T cell receptors. In addition to the first cohort of 650 to 800 subjects, a separate validation cohort of 120 different subjects was used. The study combined high-throughput TCR immunosequencing, statistical association of individual TCRs with disease status, and machine learning to predict cytomegalovirus infection status.

Library prep was done by the immunoSEQ multiplex PCR assay. In the source study's methods: A statistical classification framework was developed to diagnose cytomegalovirus status using the catalog of TCR beta chain sequences. The clones in this table, taken by TCRdb from immuneACCESS, are in-frame only. Not every clone is retained; where verified, under half of the shortfall comes from an unresolved V gene, and the cause of the rest is unknown. Clone size and the V and J calls come from that table; the DNA yielded D and trimming. For this sample there are fewer than 100,000 clones; roughly 95% appear just once. The ten largest clones represent approximately 3.4% of the sample. From a lookup of the germline V gene, CDR1 and CDR2 are MNHEY and SVGAGI. The CDR3 has 12 amino acids, counting the end cysteine and phenylalanine. Only CDR3 DNA remains: 36 bases, in frame from the first base. The junction shows trimming of 5 bases on V and 9 bases on J, plus 11 bases between the germline ends.

The investigation overall reported the following: In both the original and validation cohorts, the classifier was reported to diagnose cytomegalovirus status with high specificity and sensitivity. It was suggested by the authors that the approach could potentially be generalized to other disease states and immunological phenotypes. In vitro tests confirmed that a few of the cytomegalovirus-associated TCR beta chains recognize cytomegalovirus antigens. In the study, 150 to 200 TCR beta chains were listed as associated with cytomegalovirus. Most TCR sequences were observed very rarely across donors, whereas some public TCRs were present in many individuals. Of the cluster scores, approximately 94% were above 0 in a later analysis, which found that TCRs clustered in the first cohort also tended to co-occur in the 120 validation repertoires. All 120 or so repertoires were used to score co-occurrence in the validation cohort in a later analysis, because that analysis had no HLA typing for the cohort.

The donors belonged to the validation cohort of 90 to 150 subjects, which was separate from the 666-subject first cohort. In regard to this clone: There is no known antigen for this receptor. No base-level quality is on record; no much larger clone is a single base apart.

The receptor was isolated from a woman younger than 30 in good health and CMV-seropositive. Recombination connected TRBV6-5 to TRBJ2-4, with a tentative D gene TRBD2 over 7 matching bases. The material sequenced was PBMCs. The CDR3 in this case is CASSPGEGIQYF. The DNA sequence is as follows: TGTGCCAGCAGTCCAGGGGAGGGCATTCAGTACTTC.